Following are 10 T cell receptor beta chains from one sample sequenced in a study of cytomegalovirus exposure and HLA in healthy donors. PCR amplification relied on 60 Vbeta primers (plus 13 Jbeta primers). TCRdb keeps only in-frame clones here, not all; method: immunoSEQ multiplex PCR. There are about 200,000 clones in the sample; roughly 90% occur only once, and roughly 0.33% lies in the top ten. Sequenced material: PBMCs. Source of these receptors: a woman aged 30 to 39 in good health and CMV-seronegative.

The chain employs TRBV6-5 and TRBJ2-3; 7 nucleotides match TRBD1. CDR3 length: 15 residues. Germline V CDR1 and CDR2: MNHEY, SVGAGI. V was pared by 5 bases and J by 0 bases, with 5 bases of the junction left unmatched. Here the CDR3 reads CASSVRDRSTDTQYF. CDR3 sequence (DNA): TGTGCCAGCAGTGTCCGGGACAGAAGCACAGATACGCAGTATTTT.

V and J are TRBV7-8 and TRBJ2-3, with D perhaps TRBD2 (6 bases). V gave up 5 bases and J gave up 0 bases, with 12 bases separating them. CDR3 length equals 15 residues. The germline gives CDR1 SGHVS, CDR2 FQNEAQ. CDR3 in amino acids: CASSPRRASTDTQYF. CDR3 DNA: TGTGCCAGCAGCCCCCGGAGGGCGAGCACAGATACGCAGTATTTT.

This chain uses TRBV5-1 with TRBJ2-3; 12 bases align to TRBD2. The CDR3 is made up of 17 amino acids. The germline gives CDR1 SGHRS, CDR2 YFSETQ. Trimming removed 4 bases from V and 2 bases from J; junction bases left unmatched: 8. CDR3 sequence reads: CASSPYGLAGTTDTQYF. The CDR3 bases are TGCGCCAGCAGCCCTTATGGACTAGCGGGGACCACAGATACGCAGTATTTT.

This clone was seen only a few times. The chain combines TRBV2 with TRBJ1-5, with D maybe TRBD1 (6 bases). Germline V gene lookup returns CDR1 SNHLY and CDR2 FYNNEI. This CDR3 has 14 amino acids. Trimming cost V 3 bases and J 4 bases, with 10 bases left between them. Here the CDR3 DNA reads TGTGCCAGCAGTGAGCACAGGGCGAATCAGCCCCAGCATTTT. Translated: CASSEHRANQPQHF.

The CDR3 spells CASSLLGQGGELFF. In DNA form, the CDR3 reads TGCGCCAGCAGCTTGTTGGGACAGGGCGGGGAGCTGTTTTTT. This rearrangement joins TRBV5-1 to TRBJ2-2; 9 nucleotides match TRBD1. This CDR3 contains 14 residues. Germline CDR1 SGHRS, CDR2 YFSETQ. The junction had 2 bases not matched to a gene; V was cut back by 1 base and J by 7 bases. The full variable domain, rest sourced from reference TRBV5-1 and TRBJ2-2, is KAGVTQTPRYLIKTRGQQVTLSCSPISGHRSVSWYQQTPGQGLQFLFEYFSETQRNKGNFPGRFSGRQFSNSRSEMNVSTLELGDSALYLCASSLLGQGGELFFGEGSRLTVL.

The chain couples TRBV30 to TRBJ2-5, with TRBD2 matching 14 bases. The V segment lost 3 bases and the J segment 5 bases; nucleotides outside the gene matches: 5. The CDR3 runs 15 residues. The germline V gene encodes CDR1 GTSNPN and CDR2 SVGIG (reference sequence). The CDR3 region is CAWRGTSGGRETQYF. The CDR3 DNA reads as TGTGCCTGGAGGGGGACTAGCGGGGGACGTGAGACCCAGTACTTC.

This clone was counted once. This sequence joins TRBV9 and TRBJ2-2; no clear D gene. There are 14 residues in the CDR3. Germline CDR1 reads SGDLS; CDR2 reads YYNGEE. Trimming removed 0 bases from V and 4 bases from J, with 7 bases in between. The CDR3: CASSVDSFTGELFF. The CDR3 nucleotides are TGTGCCAGCAGCGTAGACTCATTCACCGGGGAGCTGTTTTTT.

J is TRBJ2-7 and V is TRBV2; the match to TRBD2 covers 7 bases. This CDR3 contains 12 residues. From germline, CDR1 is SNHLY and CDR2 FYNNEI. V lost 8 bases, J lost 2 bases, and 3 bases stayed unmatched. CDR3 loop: CASGGRAYEQYF. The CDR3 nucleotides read TGTGCCAGCGGGGGGAGGGCCTACGAGCAGTACTTC.

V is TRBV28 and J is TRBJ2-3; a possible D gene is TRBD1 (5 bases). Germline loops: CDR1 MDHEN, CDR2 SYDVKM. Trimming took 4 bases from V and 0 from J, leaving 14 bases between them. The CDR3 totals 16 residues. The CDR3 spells CASSSGHQASTDTQYF. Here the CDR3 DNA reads TGTGCCAGCAGTTCTGGACACCAGGCTAGCACAGATACGCAGTATTTT.

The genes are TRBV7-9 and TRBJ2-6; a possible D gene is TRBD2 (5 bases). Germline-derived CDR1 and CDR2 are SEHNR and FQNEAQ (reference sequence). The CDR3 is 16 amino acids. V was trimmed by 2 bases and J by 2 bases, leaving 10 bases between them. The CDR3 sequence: CASSLMWGAGANVLTF. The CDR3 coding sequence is TGTGCCAGCAGCTTAATGTGGGGAGCTGGGGCCAACGTCCTGACTTTC.